The 25 T cell receptor beta chains given below trace back to one sample, sequenced in a study of cytomegalovirus exposure and HLA in healthy donors. A multiplex PCR was run with 60 Vbeta primers and 13 Jbeta primers. Repertoires were generated with immunoSEQ multiplex PCR, while TCRdb's copy carries only in-frame clones and drops some. The sample records about 170,000 clones, around 75% being singletons. The sample taken for sequencing was PBMCs. These receptors came from a male donor in good health and CMV-seronegative.

V and J are TRBV6-6 and TRBJ2-3; TRBD2 matches at 8 bases. CDR3 size: 13 residues. V lost 6 bases to trimming and J lost 4 bases; unmatched junction nucleotides: 3. Looked up from germline, CDR1 is MNHNY and CDR2 is SVGAGI (reference sequence). The CDR3 reads CASRGRGADTQYF. The CDR3 DNA sequence: TGTGCCAGCAGGGGGCGGGGGGCAGATACGCAGTATTTT.

This chain links TRBV29-1 with TRBJ2-1; 9 bases fit TRBD2. Germline CDR1 is SQVTM and CDR2 is ANQGSEA. The CDR3 is made up of 16 amino acids. V shed 0 bases, J shed 4 bases, and the junction held 7 bases outside the gene matches. The CDR3 spells CSVEDPRAGGYNEQFF. CDR3 coding DNA: TGCAGCGTTGAAGATCCTAGAGCGGGGGGATACAATGAGCAGTTCTTC.

The gene calls are TRBV7-9 and TRBJ1-5; TRBD1 agrees at 7 bases. Germline loops: CDR1 SEHNR, CDR2 FQNEAQ (reference sequence). The CDR3 covers 13 residues. J lost 7 bases, V lost 5 bases, and 5 bases had no gene match. CDR3 nucleotides: TGTGCCAGCAGCGCCCAGGGGGGACAGCCCCAGCATTTT. The encoded protein is CASSAQGGQPQHF.

The CDR3 loop is CASQKLTGLNTEAFF. The CDR3 DNA is TGCGCCAGCCAAAAACTAACAGGGCTGAACACTGAAGCTTTCTTT. The V gene is TRBV5-1, the J gene TRBJ1-1, with D perhaps matching TRBD1 (6 bases). Germline CDR1 reads SGHRS; CDR2 reads YFSETQ. Trimming shortened V by 7 bases and J by 0 bases, and 16 bases separated the two germline ends. The CDR3 is 15 amino acids.

The genes are TRBV2 and TRBJ2-2, with unresolved D. The CDR3 has 15 amino acids. Trimming left V 7 bases short and J 0 bases short, with 12 bases between. The V gene's germline CDR1 is SNHLY and CDR2 FYNNEI. The CDR3 spells CASMQYTPNTGELFF. Here the CDR3 DNA reads TGTGCCAGCATGCAGTATACACCGAACACCGGGGAGCTGTTTTTT.

The V gene is TRBV5-1, the J gene TRBJ1-1; D ambiguous. Trimming stripped 5 bases from V and 8 bases from J, with 13 bases between. The CDR3 spans 12 residues. Germline V gene data show CDR1 as SGHRS and CDR2 as YFSETQ. CDR3 nucleotides: TGCGCCAGCAGTTCCCGGGGAGGGGAAGCTTTCTTT. It codes for CASSSRGGEAFF.

The chain combines TRBV5-1 with TRBJ2-1; 7 nucleotides align to TRBD2. Germline CDR1 reads SGHRS; CDR2 reads YFSETQ. The CDR3 sequence is 15 residues long. Losses at the gene ends were 0 bases for V and 12 bases for J; bases not matched to a gene: 12. CDR3 amino acids: CASSLGRGGRAGQFF. The CDR3 DNA sequence: TGCGCCAGCAGCTTGGGGCGCGGGGGACGCGCGGGGCAGTTCTTC.

The CDR3 loop reads CASNRGGNDQPQHF. In nucleotides, the CDR3 is TGTGCCAGCAATCGAGGGGGCAACGATCAGCCCCAGCATTTT. V is TRBV6-1 and J is TRBJ1-5, with 7 bases matching TRBD1. The germline CDR1 and CDR2 sequences are MNHNS and SASEGT. The CDR3 covers 14 residues. V was pared by 7 bases and J by 5 bases, with 8 bases of the junction left unmatched.

The J gene is TRBJ1-5, the V gene TRBV11-2, with a weak D call TRBD1 (6 bases). The CDR3 is 15 residues long. Germline assignment: CDR1 SGHAT and CDR2 FQNNGV. Between the trimmed V and J ends, which lost 3 bases and 2 bases, there was a span of 11 bases. The CDR3 bases are TGTGCCAGCAGCTTGGACAGTCTCGGCAATCAGCCCCAGCATTTT. As protein: CASSLDSLGNQPQHF.

This clone is a singleton in its sample. The V gene is TRBV4-2, the J gene TRBJ1-2; no firm D call. This CDR3 comprises 15 residues. V was cut by 4 bases and J by 2 bases, with 14 bases left in between. Germline loops: CDR1 LGHNA, CDR2 YNFKEQ. The CDR3 nucleotides read TGTGCCAGCAGCCCCCAGGCGAATTTGAACTATGGCTACACCTTC. Amino acid sequence: CASSPQANLNYGYTF.

The chain is built from TRBV19 and TRBJ2-7; TRBD2 is a possible D gene (5 bases). From germline, CDR1 is LNHDA and CDR2 SQIVND (reference sequence). CDR3 length: 16 residues. The V and J ends lost 5 bases and 3 bases respectively, with 20 bases between them. The CDR3 nucleotides are TGTGCCAGTAGTGCCTTCATGGGAGCCATCGACTACGAGCAGTACTTC. Translated, it gives CASSAFMGAIDYEQYF.

The chain uses TRBV7-9 and TRBJ2-7; D remains unclear. In germline, CDR1 is SEHNR, CDR2 FQNEAQ (reference sequence). The V gene lost 5 bases and the J gene lost 2 bases, with 16 bases spanning the gap. CDR3 size: 15 residues. The CDR3 here is CASSPPDTLAYEQYF. In nucleotides, the CDR3 is TGTGCCAGCAGCCCCCCTGACACCCTCGCCTACGAGCAGTACTTC.

The rearrangement uses TRBV7-9 and TRBJ1-1; D is unresolved. CDR1 is SEHNR, CDR2 FQNEAQ, per germline (reference sequence). The CDR3 has 15 residues. V was cut by 5 bases and J by 1 base, with 14 bases left in between. In nucleotides, the CDR3 is TGTGCCAGCAGCCCCTTGGCCCCGGGGAACACTGAAGCTTTCTTT. Its translation: CASSPLAPGNTEAFF.

V and J are TRBV10-1 and TRBJ1-1; D gene uncertain. CDR1 and CDR2 (germline): WNHNN, SYGVQD (reference sequence). The CDR3 has 11 residues. The V end lost 4 bases, the J end lost 4 bases, and 4 bases lay between the germline ends. For the CDR3, the DNA is TGCGCCAGCAGTGCCGGCACTGAAGCTTTCTTT. Its translation is CASSAGTEAFF.

The V call is TRBV29-1, the J call TRBJ2-1; TRBD1 matches 8 bases. The germline V gene has CDR1 SQVTM and CDR2 ANQGSEA. Germline trimming cut 3 bases from V and 7 bases from J; bases unmatched to any gene: 5. The CDR3 is 13 amino acids. The CDR3: CSVDPTGVNEQFF. The CDR3 nucleotides are TGCAGCGTTGACCCGACAGGGGTGAATGAGCAGTTCTTC.

A note on this clone: This sample includes further DNA sequences coding for the same CDR3. The rearrangement uses TRBV10-3 and TRBJ2-7, with a tentative D call TRBD2 (5 bases). CDR3 length: 11 residues. V dropped 9 bases and J dropped 4 bases, with 10 bases sitting between them. CDR1 is ENHRY and CDR2 is SYGVKD in the germline V gene. The DNA for the CDR3 is TGTGCCATTACGGGGAATTACGAGCAGTACTTC. It encodes CAITGNYEQYF.

The chain employs TRBV5-1 and TRBJ2-4, with D unclear. Deletions cut 0 bases from V and 6 bases from J, with 10 bases between. Germline V gene lookup returns CDR1 SGHRS and CDR2 YFSETQ. This CDR3 is built from 14 residues. This CDR3 is CASSLATSGNIQYF. The CDR3, as DNA: TGCGCCAGCAGCTTGGCTACCTCCGGAAACATTCAGTACTTC.

The rearrangement uses TRBV6-5 and TRBJ1-5; TRBD1 agrees at 7 bases. With V trimmed by 6 bases and J by 5 bases, 4 bases remained unmatched. Germline V gene sequence: CDR1 MNHEY, CDR2 SVGAGI. The CDR3 spans 13 residues. The CDR3, as DNA: TGTGCCAGCAGGGGACAGTCGGATCAGCCCCAGCATTTT. Amino acid sequence: CASRGQSDQPQHF.

The chain joins TRBV4-3 to TRBJ1-1, with a possible D match to TRBD1 (6 bases). This CDR3 has 14 residues. Deletions cut 2 bases from V and 5 bases from J, with 12 bases between. The germline CDR1 and CDR2 sequences are LGHNA and YSLEER. The CDR3: CASSQRGGWTEAFF. The CDR3, as DNA: TGCGCCAGCAGCCAAAGGGGGGGATGGACTGAAGCTTTCTTT.

V is TRBV6-5 and J is TRBJ1-1, with 7 bases identical to TRBD1. Germline V gene sequence: CDR1 MNHEY, CDR2 SVGAGI. The CDR3 is made up of 15 amino acids. The trim removed 5 bases at V and 7 bases at J, leaving 13 bases unmatched. CDR3 sequence: CASSAAGTAISEAFF. CDR3 in DNA: TGTGCCAGCAGTGCGGCCGGGACAGCGATTAGTGAAGCTTTCTTT.

The chain couples TRBV5-1 to TRBJ1-5; D possibly corresponds to TRBD1 (6 bases). The CDR3 extends over 13 amino acids. Germline CDR1 and CDR2: SGHRS and YFSETQ. V lost 4 bases, J lost 4 bases, and 9 bases lay in between. Here the CDR3 DNA reads TGCGCCAGCAGCCCAGGGGTTAATCAGCCCCAGCATTTT. It specifies CASSPGVNQPQHF.

This chain uses TRBV6-6 with TRBJ2-1, with 7 bases identical to TRBD1. V shed 4 bases and J 10 bases; nucleotides not matched to a gene: 7. This CDR3 region has 13 residues. CDR1 and CDR2 from the germline V gene are MNHNY and SVGAGI (reference sequence). CDR3 residues: CASSFTTGVEQFF. In DNA, the CDR3 is TGTGCCAGCAGTTTCACAACAGGGGTAGAGCAGTTCTTC.

This clone is a singleton in its sample. This chain connects TRBV11-3 to TRBJ2-3; D uncertain. With 4 bases removed from V and 1 base from J, the gap between germline ends came to 6 bases. Germline V gene data show CDR1 as SGHNT and CDR2 as YENEEA. The CDR3 runs to 13 residues. The CDR3 region is CASSSLGTDTQYF. The CDR3 coding sequence is TGTGCCAGCAGCTCTCTAGGCACAGATACGCAGTATTTT.

About this clone: A junction boundary mismatches the germline segment, possibly from a read error. The rearrangement links TRBV7-7 to TRBJ2-5, with TRBD2 identical over 9 bases. The CDR3 covers 17 residues. Per germline, CDR1 SSHAT and CDR2 FNYEAQ (reference sequence). As DNA, the CDR3 is TGTGCTAGCAGCTTAGGTCCCAGCGGGGGGTCCCAAGAGACCCAGTACTTC. It translates to CASSLGPSGGSQETQYF.

The CDR3 DNA reads as TGTGCCAGCAGCTTATGGACCATCCCCCAGCGGGGGTCCACGGAGACCCAGTACTTC. This codes for CASSLWTIPQRGSTETQYF. The chain has TRBV12-1 and TRBJ2-5; TRBD2 is the table's D call, not checked against the DNA. TRBV12-1 is termed a pseudogene. The CDR3 is made up of 19 amino acids.